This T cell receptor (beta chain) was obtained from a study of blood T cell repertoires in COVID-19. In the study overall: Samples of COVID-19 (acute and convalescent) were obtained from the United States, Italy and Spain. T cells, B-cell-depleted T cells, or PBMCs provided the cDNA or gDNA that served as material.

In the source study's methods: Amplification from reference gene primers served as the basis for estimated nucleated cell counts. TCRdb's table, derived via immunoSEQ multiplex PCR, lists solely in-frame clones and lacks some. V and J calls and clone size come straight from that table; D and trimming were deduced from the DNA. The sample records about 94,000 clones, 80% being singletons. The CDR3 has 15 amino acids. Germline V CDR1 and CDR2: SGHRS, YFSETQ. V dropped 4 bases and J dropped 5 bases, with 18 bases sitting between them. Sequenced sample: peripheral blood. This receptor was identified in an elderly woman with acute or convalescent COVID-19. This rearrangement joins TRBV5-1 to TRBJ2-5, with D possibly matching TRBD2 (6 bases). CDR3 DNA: TGCGCCAGCAGCCTCGGGACTCCGCAAGGGGAGACCCAGTACTTC. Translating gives CASSLGTPQGETQYF.